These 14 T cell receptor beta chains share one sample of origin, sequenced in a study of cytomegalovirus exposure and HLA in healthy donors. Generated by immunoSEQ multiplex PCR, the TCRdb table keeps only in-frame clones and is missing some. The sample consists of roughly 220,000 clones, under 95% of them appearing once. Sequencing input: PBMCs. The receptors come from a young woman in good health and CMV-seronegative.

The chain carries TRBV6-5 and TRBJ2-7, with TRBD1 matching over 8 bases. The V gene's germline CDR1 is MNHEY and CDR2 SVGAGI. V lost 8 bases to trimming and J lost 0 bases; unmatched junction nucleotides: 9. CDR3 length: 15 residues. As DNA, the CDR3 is TGTGCCAGCGGCCGGAACAGGGGGAGCTCCTACGAGCAGTACTTC. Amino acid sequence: CASGRNRGSSYEQYF.

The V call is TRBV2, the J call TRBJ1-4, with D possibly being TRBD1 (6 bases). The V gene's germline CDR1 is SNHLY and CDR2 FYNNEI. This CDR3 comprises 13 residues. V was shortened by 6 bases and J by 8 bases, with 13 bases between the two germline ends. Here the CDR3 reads CASSRDTLEKLFF. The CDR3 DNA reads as TGTGCCAGCAGCCGGGACACTCTCGAAAAACTGTTTTTT.

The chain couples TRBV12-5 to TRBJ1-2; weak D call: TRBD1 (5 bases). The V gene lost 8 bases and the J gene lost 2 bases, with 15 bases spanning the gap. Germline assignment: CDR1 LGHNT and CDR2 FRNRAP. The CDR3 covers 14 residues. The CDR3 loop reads CASSPGGLNYGYTF. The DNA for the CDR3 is TGTGCTAGTTCCCCGGGGGGGTTAAACTATGGCTACACCTTC.

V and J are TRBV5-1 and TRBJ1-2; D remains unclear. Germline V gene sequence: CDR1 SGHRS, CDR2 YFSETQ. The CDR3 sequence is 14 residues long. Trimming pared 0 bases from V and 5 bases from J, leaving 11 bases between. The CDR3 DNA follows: TGCGCCAGCAGCTTGGCCGGGCGGGAATATGGCTACACCTTC. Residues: CASSLAGREYGYTF.

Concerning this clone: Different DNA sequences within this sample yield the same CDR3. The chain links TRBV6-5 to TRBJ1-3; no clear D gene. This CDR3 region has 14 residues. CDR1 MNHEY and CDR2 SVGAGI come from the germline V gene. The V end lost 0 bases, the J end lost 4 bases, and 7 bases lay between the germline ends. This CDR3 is CASSYSTGGNTIYF. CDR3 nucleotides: TGTGCCAGCAGTTACTCGACTGGAGGAAACACCATATATTTT.

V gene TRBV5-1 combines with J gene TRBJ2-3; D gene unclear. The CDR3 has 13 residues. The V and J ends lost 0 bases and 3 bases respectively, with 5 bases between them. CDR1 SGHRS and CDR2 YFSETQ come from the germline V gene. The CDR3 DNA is TGCGCCAGCAGCTTGGGTCTTACAGATACGCAGTATTTT. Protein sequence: CASSLGLTDTQYF.

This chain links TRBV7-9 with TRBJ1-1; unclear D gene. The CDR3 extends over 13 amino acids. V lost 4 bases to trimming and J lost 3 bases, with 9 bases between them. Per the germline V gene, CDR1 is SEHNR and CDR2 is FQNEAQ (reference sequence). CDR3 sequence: CASSSPRDTEAFF. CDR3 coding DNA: TGTGCCAGCAGCTCCCCCCGGGACACTGAAGCTTTCTTT.

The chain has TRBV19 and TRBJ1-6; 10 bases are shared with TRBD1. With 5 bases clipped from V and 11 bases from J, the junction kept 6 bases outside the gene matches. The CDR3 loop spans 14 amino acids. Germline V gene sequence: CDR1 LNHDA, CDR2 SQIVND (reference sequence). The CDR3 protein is CASSPGQGLTPLHF. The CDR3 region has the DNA TGTGCCAGTAGTCCGGGACAGGGGTTAACACCCCTCCACTTT.

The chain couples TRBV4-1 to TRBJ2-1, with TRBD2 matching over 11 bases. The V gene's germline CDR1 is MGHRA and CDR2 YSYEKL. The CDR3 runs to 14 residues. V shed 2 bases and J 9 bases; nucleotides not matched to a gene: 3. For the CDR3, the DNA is TGCGCCAGCAGCCAAATTCTAGCGGGAGGTGAGCAGTTCTTC. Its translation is CASSQILAGGEQFF.

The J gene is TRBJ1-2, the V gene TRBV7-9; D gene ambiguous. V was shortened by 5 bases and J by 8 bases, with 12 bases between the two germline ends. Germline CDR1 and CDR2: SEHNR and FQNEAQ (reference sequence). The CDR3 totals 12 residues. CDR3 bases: TGTGCCAGCAGCCTAGACACGTTGGGCTACACCTTC. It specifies CASSLDTLGYTF.

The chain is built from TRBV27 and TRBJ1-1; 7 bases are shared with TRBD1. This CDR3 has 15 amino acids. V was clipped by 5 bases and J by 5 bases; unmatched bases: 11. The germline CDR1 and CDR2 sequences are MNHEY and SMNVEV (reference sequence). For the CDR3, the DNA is TGTGCCAGCAGTCCCCTCGACAGGGATAGGACTGAAGCTTTCTTT. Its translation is CASSPLDRDRTEAFF.

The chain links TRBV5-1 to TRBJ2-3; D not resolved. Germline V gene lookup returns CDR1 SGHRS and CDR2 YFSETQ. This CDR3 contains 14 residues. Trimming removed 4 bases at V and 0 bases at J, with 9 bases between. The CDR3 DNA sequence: TGCGCCAGCAGCCTTAGAGCCAGCACAGATACGCAGTATTTT. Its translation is CASSLRASTDTQYF.

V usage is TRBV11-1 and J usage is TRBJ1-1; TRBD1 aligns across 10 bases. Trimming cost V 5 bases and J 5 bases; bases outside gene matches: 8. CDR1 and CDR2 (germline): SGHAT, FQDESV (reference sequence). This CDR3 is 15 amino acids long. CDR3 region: CASSQLTGGRTEAFF. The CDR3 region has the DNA TGTGCCAGCAGCCAATTGACAGGGGGCAGGACTGAAGCTTTCTTT.

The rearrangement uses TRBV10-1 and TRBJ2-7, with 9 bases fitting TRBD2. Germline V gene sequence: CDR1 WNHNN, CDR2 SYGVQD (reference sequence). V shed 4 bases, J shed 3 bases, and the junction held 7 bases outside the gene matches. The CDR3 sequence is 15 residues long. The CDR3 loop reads CASSGGPTSGYEQYF. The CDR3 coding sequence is TGCGCCAGCAGTGGGGGACCGACTAGCGGCTACGAGCAGTACTTC.